This T cell receptor beta chain was profiled in a study of low-dose radiotherapy and immunotherapy resistance in tumors (dated by TCRdb to the early 2020s). About the full investigation: In Cohort 1, 0.5 Gy per fraction was delivered every 2 weeks, and a total PTV dose of 6.5 Gy was prescribed. Cohort 2 received 1 Gy per fraction every two weeks, with a total of 13 Gy over 26 weeks. Nivolumab and ipilimumab were both given intravenously, with nivolumab at a 240 mg flat dose every two weeks and ipilimumab at 1 mg/kg every six weeks. Every two weeks, patients got intravenous cyclophosphamide at 200 mg/m2, given one day ahead of each radiation and immunotherapy administration. Starting on cycle 1 day 1, patients took 300 mg of aspirin by mouth once daily for four cycles. Trial participants were not randomized into treatment groups. Eight patients were included in the translational analysis: three from the first dose cohort and the first five from the second dose cohort.

The sample's time point label, decoded: before trial treatment. Donors were enrolled in RACIN, a single-arm phase I dose-escalation trial combining nivolumab, ipilimumab, aspirin, low-dose cyclophosphamide and low-dose radiotherapy. Patients were eligible if they had advanced solid tumors that were TIL-negative. This clonotype was picked up many times. The antigen this receptor binds is unknown. Base qualities are not at hand, and no much larger clone is one base apart. TCRdb lists the instrument as Illumina HiSeq 2500. Superscript III and a set of TRAV- and TRBV-specific primers were used to synthesize first-strand cDNA, so that both TCRalpha and TCRbeta chains were covered. TCRs were amplified with Phusion for roughly 19 PCR cycles, with a constant-region primer paired with the adapter attached to the V primers. The MessageAmp II aRNA Amplification Kit was used to amplify the isolated mRNA, with in vitro transcription run for under 20 hours at 37 degrees C. The Dynabeads mRNA DIRECT Purification Kit was used to isolate mRNA for TCR sequencing. A second roughly 25-cycle Phusion PCR added indexed Illumina adapters, and products were purified with AMPure XP beads. The source study handled its data this way. Using custom Perl scripts, TCR sequences that encoded the same protein were pooled, out-of-frame sequences were dropped, and the abundance of each clonotype was calculated. The analysis excluded TCR sequences that were supported by just one read. Repertoire metrics included Shannon entropy, Gini index, clonality, richness, and frequency of TCRs shared between repertoires. TCRdb ran its own pipeline on the public reads, namely fastp trimming at Q25 and MiXCR clone calling, and kept in-frame beta chains. One record per CDR3 amino acid sequence lists the most common genes and DNA. The V and J calls follow TCRdb's processing rather than the paper's. Across this sample there are tens of thousands of distinct CDR3 sequences, with over 15% seen only once. The top ten clonotypes cover 2.5% to 3.5% of the sample.

The input for sequencing was PBMCs, taken before treatment. The TCR sequence derives from a male donor with prostate cancer.

The bases are TGCGCCAGCAGCTTGGGCGGGGAGAGCTCCTACGAGCAGTACTTC. This encodes CASSLGGESSYEQYF. This chain joins TRBV5-1 to TRBJ2-7; tentative D gene TRBD2, with 6 bases matching. Counted from cysteine to phenylalanine, this CDR3 has 15 amino acids. Only the CDR3 portion is preserved as DNA: 45 bases, with reading frame beginning at the first base. Reading the germline V gene gives CDR1 SGHRS and CDR2 YFSETQ. V is pared back by 0 bases and J by 0 bases, with 10 bases lying between the germline termini.